This TCR beta chain stems from a study of CD8 T cells in ankylosing spondylitis. General study findings and limits: It was reported that disease-linked clones were significantly enriched in matched ankylosing spondylitis synovial fluid. Reactive arthritis synovial fluid and blood previously showed some of these motif variants.

The CDR3 has 14 amino acids. Trimming left V 0 bases short and J 8 bases short, with 12 bases between. CDR1 and CDR2 (germline): SGHRS, YFSETQ. This clonotype was seen only a few times. The antigen is unknown. TCRdb called the 5' RACE reads again in MiXCR, with one record for every CDR3 protein. This sample carries about 170,000 distinct CDR3 sequences, roughly 18% of them seen once, and the ten largest clones take about 7.6%. Specimen: blood, either unsorted or a sorted T cell fraction (not recorded which). This receptor was obtained from a male donor with ankylosing spondylitis or in good health (not recorded which). The rearrangement links TRBV5-1 to TRBJ2-1; weak D call: TRBD2 (6 bases). CDR3 region: CASSLAGSFYEQFF. The DNA for the CDR3 is TGCGCCAGCAGCTTGGCCGGGAGTTTCTATGAGCAGTTCTTC. Based on the CDR3 plus reference TRBV5-1 and TRBJ2-1, the full variable domain is KAGVTQTPRYLIKTRGQQVTLSCSPISGHRSVSWYQQTPGQGLQFLFEYFSETQRNKGNFPGRFSGRQFSNSRSEMNVSTLELGDSALYLCASSLAGSFYEQFFGPGTRLTVL.